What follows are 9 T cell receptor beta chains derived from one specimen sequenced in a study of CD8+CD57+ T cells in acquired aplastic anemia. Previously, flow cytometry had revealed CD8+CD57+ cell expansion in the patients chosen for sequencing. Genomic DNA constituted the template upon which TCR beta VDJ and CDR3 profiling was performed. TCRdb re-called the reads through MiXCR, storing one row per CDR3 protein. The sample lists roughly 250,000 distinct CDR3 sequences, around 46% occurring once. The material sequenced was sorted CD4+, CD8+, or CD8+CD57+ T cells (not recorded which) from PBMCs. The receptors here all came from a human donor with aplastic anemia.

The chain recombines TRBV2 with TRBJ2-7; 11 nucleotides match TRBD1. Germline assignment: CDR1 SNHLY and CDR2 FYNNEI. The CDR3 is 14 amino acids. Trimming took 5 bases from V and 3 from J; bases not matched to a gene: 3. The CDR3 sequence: CASSFGTGGYEQYF. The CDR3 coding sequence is TGTGCCAGCAGTTTCGGGACAGGGGGCTACGAGCAGTACTTC.

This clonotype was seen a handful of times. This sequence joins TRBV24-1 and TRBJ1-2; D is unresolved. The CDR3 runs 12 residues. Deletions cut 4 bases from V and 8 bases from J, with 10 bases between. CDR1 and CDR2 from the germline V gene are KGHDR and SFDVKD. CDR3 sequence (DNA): TGTGCCACCAGTGAGATAGGGAACGGCTACACCTTC. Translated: CATSEIGNGYTF.

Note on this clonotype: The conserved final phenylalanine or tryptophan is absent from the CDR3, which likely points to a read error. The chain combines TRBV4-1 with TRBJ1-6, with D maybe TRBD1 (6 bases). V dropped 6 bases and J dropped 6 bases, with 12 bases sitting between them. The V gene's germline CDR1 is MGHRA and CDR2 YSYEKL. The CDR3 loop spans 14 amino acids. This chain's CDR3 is CASSHRVTNSPLHL. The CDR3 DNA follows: TGCGCCAGCAGTCACAGGGTGACTAATTCACCCCTCCACTTG.

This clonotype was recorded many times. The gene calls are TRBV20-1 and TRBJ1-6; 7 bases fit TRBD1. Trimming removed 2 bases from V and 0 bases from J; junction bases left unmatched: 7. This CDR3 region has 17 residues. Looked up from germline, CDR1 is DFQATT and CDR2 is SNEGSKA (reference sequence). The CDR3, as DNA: TGCAGTGCTAGACTTGGACAGGCCGGCTCCTATAATTCACCCCTCCACTTT. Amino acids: CSARLGQAGSYNSPLHF.

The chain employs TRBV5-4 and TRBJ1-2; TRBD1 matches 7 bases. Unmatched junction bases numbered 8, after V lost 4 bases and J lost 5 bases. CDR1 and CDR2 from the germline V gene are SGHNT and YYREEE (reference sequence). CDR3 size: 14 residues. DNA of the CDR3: TGTGCCAGCAGCCTGAAGGGACAGCCGTATGGCTACACCTTC. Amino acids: CASSLKGQPYGYTF.

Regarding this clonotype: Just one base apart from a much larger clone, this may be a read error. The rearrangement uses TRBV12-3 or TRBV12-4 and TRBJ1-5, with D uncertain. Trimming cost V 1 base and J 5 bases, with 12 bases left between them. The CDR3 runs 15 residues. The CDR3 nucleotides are TGTGCCAGCAGTTTAGGGGTAAGGAGCGATCAGCCCCAGCATTTT. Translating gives CASSLGVRSDQPQHF.

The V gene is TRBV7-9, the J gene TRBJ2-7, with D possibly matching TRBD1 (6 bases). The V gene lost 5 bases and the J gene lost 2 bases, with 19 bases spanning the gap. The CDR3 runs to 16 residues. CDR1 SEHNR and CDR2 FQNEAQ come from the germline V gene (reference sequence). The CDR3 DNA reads TGTGCCAGCAGCCAAGATACTGACAGGCAAACCTACGAGCAGTACTTC. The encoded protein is CASSQDTDRQTYEQYF.

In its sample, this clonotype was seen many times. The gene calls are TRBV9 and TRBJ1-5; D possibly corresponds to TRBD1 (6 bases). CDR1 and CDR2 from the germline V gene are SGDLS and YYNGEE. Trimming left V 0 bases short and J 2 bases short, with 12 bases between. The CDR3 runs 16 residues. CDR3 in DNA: TGTGCCAGCAGCGTAGGGCAGGAGGGGGGCAATCAGCCCCAGCATTTT. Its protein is CASSVGQEGGNQPQHF. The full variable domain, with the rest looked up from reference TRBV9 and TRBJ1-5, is DSGVTQTPKHLITATGQRVTLRCSPRSGDLSVYWYQQSLDQGLQFLIQYYNGEERAKGNILERFSAQQFPDLHSELNLSSLELGDSALYFCASSVGQEGGNQPQHFGDGTRLSIL.

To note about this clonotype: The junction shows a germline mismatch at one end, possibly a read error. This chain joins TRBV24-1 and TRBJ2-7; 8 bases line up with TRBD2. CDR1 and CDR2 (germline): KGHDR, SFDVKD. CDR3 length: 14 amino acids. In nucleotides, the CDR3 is TGTGCCACTAGTGATCCCCGGGGGGGCTACGAGCAGTACTTC. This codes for CATSDPRGGYEQYF.